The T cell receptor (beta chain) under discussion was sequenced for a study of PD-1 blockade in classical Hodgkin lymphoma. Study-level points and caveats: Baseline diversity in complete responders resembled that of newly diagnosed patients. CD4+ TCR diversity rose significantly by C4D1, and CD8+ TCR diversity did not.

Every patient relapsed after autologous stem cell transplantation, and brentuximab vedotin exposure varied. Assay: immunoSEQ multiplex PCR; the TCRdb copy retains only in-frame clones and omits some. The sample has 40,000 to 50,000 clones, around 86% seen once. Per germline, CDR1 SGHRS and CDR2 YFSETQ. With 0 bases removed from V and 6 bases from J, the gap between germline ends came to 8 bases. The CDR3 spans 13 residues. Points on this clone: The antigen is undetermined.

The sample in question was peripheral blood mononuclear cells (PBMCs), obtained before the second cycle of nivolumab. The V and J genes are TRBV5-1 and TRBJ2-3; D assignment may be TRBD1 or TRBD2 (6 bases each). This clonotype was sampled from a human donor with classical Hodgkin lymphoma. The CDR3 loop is CASSLEGGDTQYF. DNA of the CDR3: TGCGCCAGCAGCTTGGAGGGGGGCGATACGCAGTATTTT.